The subject of this entry is one TCR beta chain. As yet, its antigen is unknown. A second PCR of about 7 to 12 cycles used a sample-barcoded 5' primer and a J-beta primer mix. With 12 random nucleotides, a template-switch adaptor tagged each individual cDNA molecule. TCRdb reanalysed the 5' RACE reads using MiXCR and keeps one entry per CDR3 protein. The repertoire holds 1.5 million to 2 million distinct CDR3 sequences, 49% seen once, with approximately 2% in the top ten. These data originate in a study of blood T cells in healthy people across ages. Notes on the study in general: TCR beta diversity, measured per million T cells, fell in a roughly linear way with age.

The study recruited healthy Caucasian donors from Russia who were aged about 6 to 100. This CDR3 has 14 residues. V gene TRBV12-3 or TRBV12-4 combines with J gene TRBJ2-7; 9 bases map to TRBD1. The J call could be wrong; TRBJ2-5 is a better fit for the DNA end. Sequenced input: blood. The TCR comes from a woman in her forties in good health. This CDR3 is CASSGTGSEETQYF. CDR3 coding DNA: TGTGCCAGCAGTGGGACAGGGTCCGAGGAGACCCAGTACTTC.